The clone carrying this T cell receptor (beta chain) appeared a few times. Researchers ran the PCR with 60 Vbeta and 13 Jbeta primers. The repertoire was sequenced with immunoSEQ multiplex PCR; TCRdb's copy has only in-frame clones and lacks some. The data hold roughly 99,000 clones, with around 77% observed a single time. These data originate in a study of cytomegalovirus exposure and HLA in healthy donors. V lost 3 bases, J lost 8 bases, and 9 bases stayed unmatched. From germline, CDR1 is SGHNT and CDR2 YYREEE (reference sequence). CDR3 length: 16 amino acids. Sequenced material: PBMCs. The rearrangement uses TRBV5-4 and TRBJ2-1; TRBD2 aligns across 12 bases. The origin of this receptor is a male donor in good health and CMV-seronegative. The CDR3 nucleotides are TGTGCCAGCAGCTGGACTAGCGGGAAGACAGGGGATGAGCAGTTCTTC. The encoded protein is CASSWTSGKTGDEQFF.